The following is a T cell receptor beta chain sequence with its context. Its target antigen remains unknown. No qualities accompany the bases; no much larger clone lies one base away. Sequenced on an Illumina HiSeq 2500. TCR beta libraries were prepared by quantitative 5'-RACE with molecular barcodes. In the authors' own workflow: A new computational method, built on a probabilistic model of VDJ rearrangement, was used to identify disease-linked TCR variants. TCRdb took the public reads, trimmed them with fastp at Q25, ran MiXCR for clone calling and kept in-frame beta chains. Rows with a matching CDR3 protein are joined into one entry that keeps the most common DNA and genes. The V and J calls reflect TCRdb's pipeline rather than the authors' work. This sample is represented by more than 300,000 distinct CDR3 sequences; 11% of them were singletons. More than 7% of the sample is held by the ten biggest clonotypes.

This entry comes from a study of CD8 T cells in ankylosing spondylitis (dated by TCRdb to about 2017). For the study in its entirety: The study profiled T cell receptor beta repertoires in healthy donors and ankylosing spondylitis patients to find disease-linked TCR variants. In total, the full study cohort was made up of 108 healthy donors and more than 20 ankylosing spondylitis patients. Samples of peripheral blood were taken, and for ankylosing spondylitis patients, synovial fluid was collected as well. Results the study describes overall, beyond this receptor: Blood from ankylosing spondylitis patients appeared to be characterized by a TCR beta motif made up of about 8 highly homologous amino acid variants. A CD8+ phenotype was shown by the disease-linked clones, which were found at relatively low frequencies in peripheral blood. The disease-linked clones were reported to be significantly enriched in matched synovial fluid samples from ankylosing spondylitis patients. Some of the motif variants had been reported before in the synovial fluid and blood of reactive arthritis patients, a finding that suggests common disease-initiation mechanisms.

After removal of 6 bases from V and 12 bases from J, the junction retains 11 bases not matched to a gene. Taken from cysteine to phenylalanine, the CDR3 has 13 residues. Of all the DNA, just the CDR3 is kept, 39 bases in frame from base 1. The germline V gene encodes CDR1 MNHEY and CDR2 SMNVEV (reference sequence). Material for sequencing was blood, either unsorted or a sorted T cell fraction (not recorded which). The V and J segments used are TRBV27 and TRBJ2-1; 7 of the junction bases match TRBD1. The receptor's source is a female donor with ankylosing spondylitis or in good health (not recorded which). DNA sequence: TGTGCCAGCAGCCGCGGACAGGCTCCCCTGCAGTTCTTC. The translation is CASSRGQAPLQFF.